Included here is one TCR beta chain sequence, with context. The protocol was immunoSEQ multiplex PCR, while the TCRdb copy is restricted to in-frame clones and leaves out a portion. The sample gives about 61,000 clones, about 87% of which show up once; about 5% is in the top ten. The CDR3 runs to 13 residues. The germline V gene encodes CDR1 LNHNV and CDR2 YYDKDF (reference sequence). Trimming cost V 3 bases and J 1 base, with 6 bases left between them. The data were obtained in a study of technical replicates of blood from a handful of donors. The sequence was obtained from a human donor in good health. Some clones in this sample may be carry-over from other donors' samples. V gene TRBV15 combines with J gene TRBJ1-2; D remains ambiguous. Specimen: PBMCs. The CDR3 DNA is TGTGCCACCAGCAGTGAACATAACTATGGCTACACCTTC. This translates into CATSSEHNYGYTF.